This paragraph covers one T cell receptor beta chain sequence. Antigen specificity is unknown. This entry comes from a study of tumor-infiltrating lymphocytes in primary liver carcinoma. Starting from roughly 0.5 ug of total RNA, TCR beta cDNA was produced with a primer in the constant region. It was through three nested multiplex PCR rounds of slightly modified ARM-PCR that TCR beta libraries arose. Forward primers for TRBV1-TRBV30 and a C-beta reverse primer served the first two PCR rounds, at about 9 cycles each. One entry per CDR3 protein, called by TCRdb with MiXCR from the multiplex PCR reads. The table has some 130,000 distinct CDR3 sequences, less than 75% seen once. The V gene end was trimmed by 8 bases and the J gene end by 8 bases; junction bases not matched to a gene: 8. The CDR3 is 12 amino acids. The V gene's germline CDR1 is MNHEY and CDR2 SVGAGI. For each extraction, RNA and DNA were obtained together from about 21-30 mg of unsorted bulk tissue. Subjects presented with primary liver carcinoma managed by surgical resection. Treatment-naive at the time, the patients had chronic HBV infection.

Points from the study as a whole: Tumor region pairs overlapped more than did tumor-adjacent and tumor-blood pairs. Tumor top-250-clone fractions significantly exceeded those of blood (p = 0.039).

The receptor comes from a woman aged 55 to 70 with primary liver carcinoma and hepatitis B virus infection. Material: tumor-adjacent normal liver tissue. The rearrangement links TRBV6-5 to TRBJ1-2; 7 positions agree with TRBD1. The CDR3 nucleotides read TGTGCCAGCTGTAGGCAGGGGGGAGGCTACACCTTC. It yields the protein CASCRQGGGYTF.